These 32 T cell receptor beta chains share one sample of origin, sequenced in a study of blood T cell repertoires in COVID-19. Clones were read by immunoSEQ multiplex PCR, and TCRdb kept only the in-frame ones, dropping some. The sample shows some 200,000 clones, about 83% of them seen only once. What was sequenced was peripheral blood. The receptors were sampled from a young man with active or convalescent COVID-19.

The chain couples TRBV25-1 to TRBJ2-3, with D hard to call. Looked up from germline, CDR1 is MGHDK and CDR2 is SYGVNS. The CDR3 has 14 residues. V lost 6 bases and J lost 2, with 12 bases in between. The CDR3 sequence: CASRTERFTDTQYF. The CDR3 DNA follows: TGTGCCAGCAGGACTGAGAGGTTCACAGATACGCAGTATTTT.

The chain carries TRBV6-5 and TRBJ1-3; D not certain. The CDR3 sequence is 16 residues long. The germline V gene has CDR1 MNHEY and CDR2 SVGAGI. V was clipped by 4 bases and J by 0 bases, with 13 bases between them. Here the CDR3 reads CASSLHDTSSGNTIYF. The CDR3 DNA is TGTGCCAGCAGTTTACATGACACCAGCTCTGGAAACACCATATATTTT.

V gene TRBV23-1 combines with J gene TRBJ1-2; 8 nucleotides align to TRBD1. TRBV23-1 is noted as an ORF with a role that remains uncertain. The trim removed 0 bases at V and 3 bases at J, leaving 0 bases unmatched. The CDR3 is made up of 14 amino acids. CDR3 sequence (DNA): TGCGCCAGCAGTCAATCGGGACAGGACTATGGCTACACCTTC. Amino acid sequence: CASSQSGQDYGYTF.

CDR3 DNA: TGTGCCAGCAGCCCGCGGGGGGGTAGCAACGAGCAGTACGTC. Its translation: CASSPRGGSNEQYV. The J gene is TRBJ2-7, the V gene TRBV5-4; the match to TRBD2 covers 9 bases. V was pared by 4 bases and J by 5 bases, with 7 bases of the junction left unmatched. Germline loops: CDR1 SGHNT, CDR2 YYREEE (reference sequence). The CDR3 covers 14 residues.

In its sample, this clone was seen a few times. The J gene is TRBJ1-2, the V gene TRBV24-1, with no clear D. Trimming stripped 4 bases from V and 10 bases from J, with 12 bases between. CDR3 length equals 12 residues. CDR1 and CDR2 from the germline V gene are KGHDR and SFDVKD. The CDR3 bases are TGTGCCACCAGTGAGCGGGGAACGTCCTACACCTTC. This codes for CATSERGTSYTF.

The gene calls are TRBV6-5 and TRBJ2-5; 10 positions agree with TRBD2. The CDR3 is 13 residues long. Per the germline V gene, CDR1 is MNHEY and CDR2 is SVGAGI. V shed 7 bases and J 13 bases; nucleotides not matched to a gene: 12. CDR3 amino acids: CASKVGLATPGYF. The CDR3 DNA reads TGTGCCAGCAAAGTGGGACTAGCGACGCCGGGGTACTTC.

This clone was counted between two and nine times. The chain employs TRBV27 and TRBJ2-1; 8 bases match TRBD2. V dropped 8 bases and J dropped 7; count of bases not matched to a gene: 13. The CDR3 has 15 residues. Germline V gene sequence: CDR1 MNHEY, CDR2 SMNVEV (reference sequence). CDR3 region: CASLYASGSPNEQFF. The CDR3 bases are TGTGCCAGCCTTTACGCTAGCGGGTCTCCGAATGAGCAGTTCTTC.

V gene TRBV21-1 combines with J gene TRBJ2-7; whether TRBD1, the table's D call, matches the DNA was not checked. TRBV21-1 is shown as a pseudogene. The CDR3 spans 14 residues. As DNA, the CDR3 is TGTGCCAGCAGCAAACCACTGACAGGGCGCGAGCAGTACGTC. As protein: CASSKPLTGREQYV.

The chain has TRBV10-2 and TRBJ1-2, with no clear D. This CDR3 comprises 14 residues. V dropped 2 bases and J dropped 2 bases, with 9 bases sitting between them. The germline V gene has CDR1 WSHSY and CDR2 SAAADI. The CDR3 loop reads CASSEGYGNYGYTF. CDR3 nucleotide sequence: TGCGCCAGCAGTGAGGGCTACGGGAACTATGGCTACACCTTC.

V gene TRBV5-6 combines with J gene TRBJ1-1; maybe TRBD1 (6 bases). CDR3 length equals 14 residues. Germline V lookup: CDR1 SGHDT, CDR2 YYEEEE. V gave up 3 bases and J gave up 1 base, with 10 bases separating them. The chain's CDR3 is CASSSFRGNTEAFF. The DNA of the CDR3 is TGTGCCAGCAGCTCATTCAGGGGGAACACTGAAGCTTTCTTT.

To note about this clone: The sample contains more than one DNA sequence encoding this CDR3. The chain carries TRBV5-6 and TRBJ1-4; D remains unclear. The CDR3 sequence is 13 residues long. Trimming pared 0 bases from V and 5 bases from J, leaving 5 bases between. The germline gives CDR1 SGHDT, CDR2 YYEEEE. In DNA, the CDR3 is TGTGCCAGCAGCTTGGGCAGGAATGAAAAACTGTTTTTT. Translation: CASSLGRNEKLFF.

This chain joins TRBV29-1 and TRBJ1-5; D unresolved. CDR1 and CDR2 from the germline V gene are SQVTM and ANQGSEA. This CDR3 spans 12 amino acids. The germline V and J ends were trimmed by 7 bases and 5 bases, with 12 bases remaining between them. The CDR3 bases are TGCAGCGGTTCCGACGGAGATCAGCCCCAGCATTTT. Its protein product is CSGSDGDQPQHF.

The chain joins TRBV9 to TRBJ1-2; D remains unclear. The CDR3 loop spans 14 amino acids. Germline V gives CDR1 SGDLS, CDR2 YYNGEE. Trimming stripped 0 bases from V and 6 bases from J, with 12 bases between. CDR3 nucleotide sequence: TGTGCCAGCAGCGTAGGCGTCACTGAAGATGGCTACACCTTC. Encoded protein: CASSVGVTEDGYTF. Combining the CDR3 with reference TRBV9 and TRBJ1-2 gives the whole variable domain DSGVTQTPKHLITATGQRVTLRCSPRSGDLSVYWYQQSLDQGLQFLIQYYNGEERAKGNILERFSAQQFPDLHSELNLSSLELGDSALYFCASSVGVTEDGYTFGSGTRLTVV.

This clone came up once. The chain couples TRBV13 to TRBJ2-7; D is perhaps TRBD1 (6 bases). The CDR3 is made up of 13 amino acids. Germline CDR1 is PRHDT and CDR2 is FYEKMQ (reference sequence). Trimming took 3 bases from V and 6 from J, leaving 12 bases between them. CDR3 in amino acids: CASSFIRGSEQYF. CDR3 DNA: TGTGCCAGCAGCTTCATCAGGGGTAGCGAGCAGTACTTC. The entire variable domain, with the rest obtained from reference TRBV13 and TRBJ2-7, is as follows: AAGVIQSPRHLIKEKRETATLKCYPIPRHDTVYWYQQGPGQDPQFLISFYEKMQSDKGSIPDRFSAQQFSDYHSELNMSSLELGDSALYFCASSFIRGSEQYFGPGTRLTVT.

This clone turned up a few times. The V call is TRBV5-1, the J call TRBJ1-4; 8 bases align to TRBD1. This CDR3 has 17 amino acids. Trimming took 0 bases from V and 4 from J; bases not matched to a gene: 8. Germline lookup yields CDR1 SGHRS and CDR2 YFSETQ. In DNA, the CDR3 is TGCGCCAGCAGCTTGGGGACAGGGAGGTTTTTTAATGAAAAACTGTTTTTT. Its translation: CASSLGTGRFFNEKLFF.

V gene TRBV5-1 combines with J gene TRBJ2-6; a possible D gene is TRBD1 (6 bases). The germline V gene has CDR1 SGHRS and CDR2 YFSETQ. Trimming took 1 base from V and 0 from J, leaving 8 bases between them. The CDR3 is 16 residues long. CDR3 protein: CASSLRGISGANVLTF. The CDR3 bases are TGCGCCAGCAGCTTGAGGGGGATCTCTGGGGCCAACGTCCTGACTTTC.

V usage is TRBV30 and J usage is TRBJ1-2; D might be TRBD1 (5 bases). CDR3 length equals 15 residues. CDR1 is GTSNPN and CDR2 is SVGIG in the germline V gene (reference sequence). The V gene lost 1 base and the J gene lost 4 bases, with 16 bases spanning the gap. In DNA, the CDR3 is TGTGCCTGGAGTGGCTCCTGGGGCAGGCGCTATGGCTACACCTTC. Its protein is CAWSGSWGRRYGYTF.

This clone has only a few counts. This sequence joins TRBV19 and TRBJ1-5; 12 bases align to TRBD1. From germline, CDR1 is LNHDA and CDR2 SQIVND (reference sequence). This CDR3 region has 16 residues. J was trimmed by 8 bases and V by 6 bases; bases with no gene match: 11. The CDR3 nucleotides are TGTGCCAGTAGAAACCGCGCCGGGACAGGGGGCAAGCCCCAGCATTTT. It translates to CASRNRAGTGGKPQHF.

This rearrangement joins TRBV5-1 to TRBJ2-2; a weak D match, TRBD2 (6 bases). With 5 bases removed from V and 3 bases from J, the gap between germline ends came to 14 bases. Per germline, CDR1 SGHRS and CDR2 YFSETQ. The CDR3 covers 15 residues. CDR3 residues: CASRRRGYYTGELFF. Here the CDR3 DNA reads TGCGCCAGCAGACGGCGGGGCTATTACACCGGGGAGCTGTTTTTT.

The CDR3 loop reads CACLPGTSGFGSYNEQFF. The CDR3 nucleotides are TGTGCCTGCCTCCCCGGGACTAGCGGGTTCGGCTCCTACAATGAGCAGTTCTTC. The gene calls are TRBV30 and TRBJ2-1; TRBD2 aligns across 12 bases. CDR1 is GTSNPN and CDR2 is SVGIG in the germline V gene (reference sequence). This CDR3 region has 18 residues. The V segment lost 6 bases and the J segment 0 bases; nucleotides outside the gene matches: 12.

The chain employs TRBV7-2 and TRBJ2-2; 8 bases are a match to TRBD1. V lost 5 bases to trimming and J lost 13 bases; unmatched junction nucleotides: 9. This CDR3 spans 13 amino acids. Germline CDR1 SGHTA, CDR2 FQGNSA. The CDR3 sequence is CASSTQTGVLLFF. CDR3 coding DNA: TGTGCCAGCAGCACTCAGACAGGGGTATTGCTGTTTTTT.

This rearrangement joins TRBV19 to TRBJ1-1, with TRBD1 matching 7 bases. The CDR3 contains 13 residues. The V and J ends lost 2 bases and 6 bases, in that order; junction bases with no gene match: 3. Germline V gives CDR1 LNHDA, CDR2 SQIVND (reference sequence). This chain's CDR3 is CASSIMTGSEAFF. CDR3 DNA: TGTGCCAGTAGTATAATGACAGGGTCTGAAGCTTTCTTT.

CDR3 amino acids: CASSLVGLGPAGETQYF. The DNA of the CDR3 is TGTGCCAGCAGCTTAGTGGGGCTGGGGCCCGCCGGAGAGACCCAGTACTTC. The rearrangement links TRBV7-9 to TRBJ2-5; D may be TRBD1 (5 bases). V lost 1 base to trimming and J lost 4 bases, with 19 bases between them. The CDR3 is 17 residues long. CDR1 is SEHNR and CDR2 is FQNEAQ in the germline V gene (reference sequence). Variable domain in full (rest from reference TRBV7-9 and TRBJ2-5): DTGVSQNPRHKITKRGQNVTFRCDPISEHNRLYWYRQTLGQGPEFLTYFQNEAQLEKSRLLSDRFSAERPKGSFSTLEIQRTEQGDSAMYLCASSLVGLGPAGETQYFGPGTRLLVL.

This sequence joins TRBV27 and TRBJ1-1, with 10 positions matching TRBD1. Germline lookup yields CDR1 MNHEY and CDR2 SMNVEV (reference sequence). V was clipped by 8 bases and J by 6 bases; unmatched bases: 9. CDR3 length: 14 residues. DNA of the CDR3: TGTGCCAGCTCTTGGACAGGGGGTTACGCTGAAGCTTTCTTT. This translates into CASSWTGGYAEAFF.

This chain joins TRBV14 and TRBJ2-7, with D possibly matching TRBD1 (5 bases). V shed 3 bases and J shed 2 bases, with 17 bases lying between them. The CDR3 consists of 16 residues. CDR1 and CDR2 from the germline V gene are SGHDN and FVKESK. CDR3 region: CASSHGDEGDPYEQYF. CDR3 DNA sequence: TGTGCCAGCAGCCATGGAGACGAAGGGGATCCCTACGAGCAGTACTTC.

The chain employs TRBV2 and TRBJ1-4; possible D gene TRBD1, 5 bases. Germline CDR1 reads SNHLY; CDR2 reads FYNNEI. Trimming removed 8 bases from V and 4 bases from J, with 11 bases in between. The CDR3 is 13 residues long. This CDR3 is CASGGLNNEKLFF. DNA for the CDR3: TGTGCCAGCGGGGGACTGAATAATGAAAAACTGTTTTTT.

This sequence joins TRBV7-6 and TRBJ2-2; weak D call: TRBD1 (5 bases). The germline CDR1 and CDR2 sequences are SGHVS and FNYEAQ. The length of the CDR3 is 14 residues. Trimming pared 5 bases from V and 7 bases from J, leaving 14 bases between. In DNA, the CDR3 is TGTGCCAGCAGCAGGGGTTCCTTCGGCGGGGAGCTGTTTTTT. Amino acids: CASSRGSFGGELFF.

In this sample, this clone turned up once. The rearrangement links TRBV5-6 to TRBJ1-2; 8 bases match TRBD1. The junction had 5 bases not matched to a gene; V was cut back by 4 bases and J by 6 bases. The CDR3 runs to 13 residues. Per the germline V gene, CDR1 is SGHDT and CDR2 is YYEEEE. DNA for the CDR3: TGTGCCAGCAGCCCTAGGACAGGGAATGGCTACACCTTC. It is translated as CASSPRTGNGYTF.

This clone came up once. V and J are TRBV29-1 and TRBJ1-2; D is possibly TRBD1 (6 bases). V was cut by 8 bases and J by 3 bases, with 19 bases left in between. CDR1 and CDR2 (germline): SQVTM, ANQGSEA. This CDR3 spans 14 amino acids. CDR3 nucleotide sequence: TGCAGCTTTTCCGGCAACAGGGATCACTATGGCTACACCTTC. It specifies CSFSGNRDHYGYTF. The full variable domain, in which reference TRBV29-1 and TRBJ1-2 provide the parts outside the CDR3, is SAVISQKPSRDICQRGTSLTIQCQVDSQVTMMFWYRQQPGQSLTLIATANQGSEATYESGFVIDKFPISRPNLTFSTLTVSNMSPEDSSIYLCSFSGNRDHYGYTFGSGTRLTVV.

This chain connects TRBV3-1 (or the pseudogene TRBV3-2) to TRBJ2-2; TRBD1 agrees at 9 bases. Germline-derived CDR1 and CDR2 are LGHDT and YNNKEL (reference sequence). This CDR3 region has 15 residues. After removal of 5 bases from V and 6 bases from J, the junction contained 7 bases not matched to a gene. CDR3 bases: TGTGCCAGCAGCGGGAGGACAGGGGTAGCCGGGGAGCTGTTTTTT. This gives the protein CASSGRTGVAGELFF.

The CDR3 region has the DNA TGTGCCAGCAGCTTACTCCCCCAACAGGGGGTCACTGAAGCTTTCTTT. Translation gives CASSLLPQQGVTEAFF. J is TRBJ1-1 and V is TRBV11-3, with 8 bases aligning to TRBD1. CDR3 length equals 16 residues. V lost 2 bases and J lost 4; bases outside the gene matches: 9. Germline values: CDR1 SGHNT, CDR2 YENEEA.

The chain couples TRBV4-3 to TRBJ2-1, with 13 bases matching TRBD2. CDR1 is LGHNA and CDR2 is YSLEER in the germline V gene. Losses at the gene ends were 0 bases for V and 8 bases for J; bases not matched to a gene: 4. This CDR3 has 16 residues. As DNA, the CDR3 is TGCGCCAGCAGCCAAGACGGGACTAGCGGGAACGATGAGCAGTTCTTC. Residues: CASSQDGTSGNDEQFF.